This is a list of T cell receptor beta chains from one sample in a study of cytomegalovirus exposure and HLA in healthy donors. TCRdb's copy holds only in-frame clones and misses some; the assay was immunoSEQ multiplex PCR. The data contain some 220,000 clones, 90% to 95% of them seen just once; the ten biggest clones take up roughly 1%. Sequencing was done on a sample of PBMCs. The receptors were sampled from a woman under 30 in good health and CMV-seronegative. Both conserved end residues are part of each CDR3. D genes are given only for firm matches. For some rows the clone size is stated as once, few or many, or as a class when expanded; others skip it.

size | D | J | V | DNA | CDR3
NA | TRBD1 | TRBJ1-1 | TRBV5-4 | TGTGCCAGCAGCTTGGAGGGGGGGACAGGGGGCCGGAACACTGAAGCTTTCTTT | CASSLEGGTGGRNTEAFF
NA | NA | TRBJ1-2 | TRBV6-6 | TGTGCCAGCAGTTACGTAAGCAGGTCAACCTATGGCTACACCTTC | CASSYVSRSTYGYTF
few | NA | TRBJ2-1 | TRBV7-8 | TGTGCCAGCAGCTTAGCTGGAGGTGAGCAGTTCTTC | CASSLAGGEQFF
NA | TRBD1 | TRBJ2-7 | TRBV23-1 | TGCGCCAGCAGCCGAAGTGGAACAGGGGGTTATTACGAGCAGTACTTC | CASSRSGTGGYYEQYF
NA | NA | TRBJ1-1 | TRBV11-3 | TGTGCCAGCAGCTCCGGAACTTCGGGGTCAACTGAAGCTTTCTTT | CASSSGTSGSTEAFF
NA | TRBD2 | TRBJ2-5 | TRBV6-1 | TGTGCCAGCACCTCCATAGCGGGACGACAAGAGACCCAGTACTTC | CASTSIAGRQETQYF
NA | NA | TRBJ1-1 | TRBV11-2 | TGTGCCAGCAGCTTAATCGGGAGAATGAACACTGAAGCTTTCTTT | CASSLIGRMNTEAFF
once | TRBD1 | TRBJ1-1 | TRBV11-2 | TGTGCCAGCAGCTTACAGGGGGCGAACACTGAAGCTTTCTTT | CASSLQGANTEAFF
NA | NA | TRBJ1-2 | TRBV25-1 | TGTGCCAGCAGTCCGAGCAACTATGGCTACACCTTC | CASSPSNYGYTF
NA | NA | TRBJ2-7 | TRBV28 | TGTGCCAGCAGTTCTACAGGGTACTCCTACGAGCAGTACTTC | CASSSTGYSYEQYF
NA | NA | TRBJ2-1 | TRBV6-5 | TGTGCCAGCAGCGCCTTACTTATCCCGAATGAGCAGTTCTTC | CASSALLIPNEQFF
NA | NA | TRBJ2-7 | TRBV5-1 | TGCGCCAGCAGCTTGAGTGGAGGGGCCGAGCAGTACTTC | CASSLSGGAEQYF
NA | TRBD2 | TRBJ2-3 | TRBV4-1 | TGCGCCAGCAGCCAAGGAGGAGCTAGCGGGAGGTCAGATACGCAGTATTTT | CASSQGGASGRSDTQYF
NA | NA | TRBJ1-1 | TRBV7-2 | TGTGCCAGCAGCTTAGGTGCAGGGCTCGCGGTGGAAGCTTTCTTT | CASSLGAGLAVEAFF
NA | TRBD1 | TRBJ2-7 | TRBV27 | TGTGCCAGCGGACAGGGGAGGATCTACGAGCAGTACTTC | CASGQGRIYEQYF
NA | TRBD1 | TRBJ1-2 | TRBV7-8 | TGTGCCAGCAGCCGGGCAGGGGGCTATGGCTACACCTTC | CASSRAGGYGYTF
once | TRBD1 | TRBJ2-1 | TRBV11-3 | TGTGCCAGCAGCACGACAGGGACGAATGAGCAGTTCTTC | CASSTTGTNEQFF
NA | TRBD2 | TRBJ2-7 | TRBV19 | TGTGCCAGTAGTATGGGACTAGCCGTCATCTACGAGCAGTACTTC | CASSMGLAVIYEQYF
NA | NA | TRBJ1-1 | TRBV20-1 | TGCAGTGCTACGTTCGTCACTGAAGCTTTCTTT | CSATFVTEAFF
NA | NA | TRBJ2-1 | TRBV4-1 | TGCGCCAGCAGCCAAGTGAGGCGCGGCCGGACGCCCGGGGAGTTCTTC | CASSQVRRGRTPGEFF
NA | NA | TRBJ2-7 | TRBV10-3 | TGTGCCATCTCTCCGGGGATGGAGTACGAGCAGTACTTC | CAISPGMEYEQYF
NA | TRBD1 | TRBJ1-5 | TRBV5-4 | TGTGCCAGCAGCTTGGGCGGAGGGGGCTCCAATCAGCCCCAGCATTTT | CASSLGGGGSNQPQHF
NA | NA | TRBJ2-1 | TRBV27 | TGTGCCAGCAGCTACGCAGAACTAGTTCCTGAGCAGTTCTTC | CASSYAELVPEQFF
NA | TRBD1 | TRBJ2-3 | TRBV27 | TGTGCCAGCAGTTTCCGCAACGGGGGACAGGGTACAGATACGCAGTATTTT | CASSFRNGGQGTDTQYF
NA | TRBD1 | TRBJ1-1 | TRBV9 | TGTGCCAGCAGCGTAATAAGACAGGGGTTGGGGAACACTGAAGCTTTCTTT | CASSVIRQGLGNTEAFF
NA | NA | TRBJ1-3 | TRBV28 | TGTGCCAGCACTGTCCTCAGCTCTGGAAACACCATATATTTT | CASTVLSSGNTIYF
NA | NA | TRBJ1-1 | TRBV6-5 | TGTGCCAGCAGTCGGGACACTGAAGCTTTCTTT | CASSRDTEAFF
once | TRBD2 | TRBJ2-1 | TRBV27 | TGTGCCAGCAGGACCGGGACTAGCGGGAGGCATGAGCAGTTCTTC | CASRTGTSGRHEQFF